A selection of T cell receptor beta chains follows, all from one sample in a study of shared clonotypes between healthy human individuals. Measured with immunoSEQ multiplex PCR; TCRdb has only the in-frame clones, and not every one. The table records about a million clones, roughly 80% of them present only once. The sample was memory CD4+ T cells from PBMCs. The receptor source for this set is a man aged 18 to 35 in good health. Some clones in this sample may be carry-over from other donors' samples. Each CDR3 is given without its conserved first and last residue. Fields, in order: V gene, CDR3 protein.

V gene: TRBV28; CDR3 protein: ASRRQGAETQY
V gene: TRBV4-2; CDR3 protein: ASSQEISNSLPYEQY
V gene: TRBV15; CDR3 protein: ATSRGTGRNTGELF
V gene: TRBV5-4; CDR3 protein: ASSPGGGLQETQY
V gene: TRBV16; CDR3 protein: ASSQSRTGEKLF
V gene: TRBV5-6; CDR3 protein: ASSLKRRDSEAF
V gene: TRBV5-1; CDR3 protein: ASSLGASGYQETQY
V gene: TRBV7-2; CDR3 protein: ASSPGQPPLGSQY
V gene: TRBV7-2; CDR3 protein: ASSPQMAPQETQY
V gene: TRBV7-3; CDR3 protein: ASSLTGSGTGDTGELF
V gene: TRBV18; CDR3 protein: ASSPDSYGYT